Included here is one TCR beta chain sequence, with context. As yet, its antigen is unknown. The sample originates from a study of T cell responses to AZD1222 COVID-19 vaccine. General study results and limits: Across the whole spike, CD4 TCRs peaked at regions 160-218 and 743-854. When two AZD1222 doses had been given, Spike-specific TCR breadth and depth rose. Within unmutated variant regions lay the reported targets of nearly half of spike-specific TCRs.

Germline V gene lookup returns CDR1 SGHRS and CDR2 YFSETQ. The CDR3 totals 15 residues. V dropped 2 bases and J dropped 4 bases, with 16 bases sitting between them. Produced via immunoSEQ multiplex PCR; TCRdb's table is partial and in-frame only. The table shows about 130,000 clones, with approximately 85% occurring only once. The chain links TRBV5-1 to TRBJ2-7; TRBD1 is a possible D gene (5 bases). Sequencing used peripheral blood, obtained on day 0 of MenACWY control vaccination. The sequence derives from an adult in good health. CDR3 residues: CASSLMTAREYEQYF. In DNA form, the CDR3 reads TGCGCCAGCAGCTTAATGACAGCAAGGGAATACGAGCAGTACTTC.